These T cell receptor beta chains were read from a single sample in a study of cytomegalovirus exposure and HLA in healthy donors. Some clones are missing from TCRdb's copy, which holds only in-frame ones; the method was immunoSEQ multiplex PCR. Among 100,000 to 150,000 clones listed, around 86% were seen once. Sequenced input: PBMCs. The receptors come from a man aged 25-45 years in good health and CMV-seronegative. The CDR3 runs from the conserved cysteine through the conserved F or W. The order of the fields is V gene, D gene, clone size, J gene, CDR3 DNA, CDR3 protein. D genes are given only for firm matches. Clone size appears in some rows only: once, few, many, or a class for an expanded clone.

V gene: TRBV4-3
D gene: -
clone size: -
J gene: TRBJ1-2
CDR3 DNA: TGCGCCAGCAGCCAGAGCTGGAGGGACTATGGCTACACCTTC
CDR3 protein: CASSQSWRDYGYTF

V gene: TRBV28
D gene: TRBD2
clone size: -
J gene: TRBJ2-7
CDR3 DNA: TGTGCCAGCAGGCCTACTAGCGGGGGGACCAGCTCCTACGAGCAGTACTTC
CDR3 protein: CASRPTSGGTSSYEQYF

V gene: TRBV5-6
D gene: -
clone size: few
J gene: TRBJ1-1
CDR3 DNA: TGTGCCAGCAGCCCATTAGGCGGGAGGAGCGACACTGAAGCTTTCTTT
CDR3 protein: CASSPLGGRSDTEAFF

V gene: TRBV5-4
D gene: TRBD2
clone size: -
J gene: TRBJ2-1
CDR3 DNA: TGTGCCAGCAGGCCCCTAGCGGGGGGGCCGGTCGGTTCCAATGAGCAGTTCTTC
CDR3 protein: CASRPLAGGPVGSNEQFF

V gene: TRBV7-9
D gene: TRBD1
clone size: -
J gene: TRBJ1-4
CDR3 DNA: TGTGCCAGCAGCACGCGGACAGGAACTAATGAAAAACTGTTTTTT
CDR3 protein: CASSTRTGTNEKLFF

V gene: TRBV19
D gene: -
clone size: once
J gene: TRBJ1-2
CDR3 DNA: TGTGCCAGTAGTATGGAGGTTTACGGCTACACCTTC
CDR3 protein: CASSMEVYGYTF

V gene: TRBV4-3
D gene: TRBD1
clone size: -
J gene: TRBJ2-5
CDR3 DNA: TGCGCCAGCAGCCGGTCGGGGACAGGGGCGTTGGAAGAGACCCAGTACTTC
CDR3 protein: CASSRSGTGALEETQYF

V gene: TRBV7-7
D gene: TRBD1
clone size: -
J gene: TRBJ2-5
CDR3 DNA: TGTGCCAGCAGCTTCGGGACAGCTTTAGAGACCCAGTACTTC
CDR3 protein: CASSFGTALETQYF

V gene: TRBV5-1
D gene: TRBD2
clone size: -
J gene: TRBJ2-7
CDR3 DNA: TGCGCCAGCAGCCCGGGACTAGCGGGGGCCCCAAGCCTCTACGAGCAGTACTTC
CDR3 protein: CASSPGLAGAPSLYEQYF

V gene: TRBV7-8
D gene: TRBD1
clone size: -
J gene: TRBJ1-1
CDR3 DNA: TGTGCCAGCAGCCTCGGACGACAGGGCTTGAACACTGAAGCTTTCTTT
CDR3 protein: CASSLGRQGLNTEAFF

V gene: TRBV28
D gene: TRBD2
clone size: -
J gene: TRBJ2-3
CDR3 DNA: TGTGCCAGCAGTTCTTTGCGGGGGTACACAGATACGCAGTATTTT
CDR3 protein: CASSSLRGYTDTQYF

V gene: TRBV27
D gene: -
clone size: -
J gene: TRBJ1-6
CDR3 DNA: TGTGCCAGCAGTGAGGGACACCGATATAATTCACCCCTCCACTTT
CDR3 protein: CASSEGHRYNSPLHF

V gene: TRBV6-5
D gene: TRBD1
clone size: -
J gene: TRBJ2-2
CDR3 DNA: TGTGCCAGCAGTTACTCGGGACAGGGAATGGGGGAGCTGTTTTTT
CDR3 protein: CASSYSGQGMGELFF

V gene: TRBV11-2
D gene: TRBD1
clone size: -
J gene: TRBJ2-7
CDR3 DNA: TGTGCCAGCAGCTTGGAGGACAGGGGATACGAGCAGTACTTC
CDR3 protein: CASSLEDRGYEQYF

V gene: TRBV14
D gene: -
clone size: -
J gene: TRBJ2-5
CDR3 DNA: TGTGCCAGCAGCCAAGATGGACCTGGAGGGACCCAGTACTTC
CDR3 protein: CASSQDGPGGTQYF

V gene: TRBV5-1
D gene: -
clone size: -
J gene: TRBJ1-2
CDR3 DNA: TGCGCCAGCATCCCAGAACCCCAGGGAGGAGGCTACACCTTC
CDR3 protein: CASIPEPQGGGYTF

V gene: TRBV28
D gene: TRBD2
clone size: -
J gene: TRBJ2-7
CDR3 DNA: TGTGCCAGCAGTGCAGGACTAGCGGGTGAGAGCTCCTACGAGCAGTACTTC
CDR3 protein: CASSAGLAGESSYEQYF

V gene: TRBV5-6
D gene: -
clone size: -
J gene: TRBJ2-2
CDR3 DNA: TGTGCCAGCAGCTTGGGAGACACCGGGGAGCTGTTTTTT
CDR3 protein: CASSLGDTGELFF

V gene: TRBV28
D gene: TRBD1
clone size: -
J gene: TRBJ2-5
CDR3 DNA: TGTGCCAGCAGTCTCAACTCGGGGGACAGGGGGTACCAAGAGACCCAGTACTTC
CDR3 protein: CASSLNSGDRGYQETQYF

V gene: TRBV5-1
D gene: TRBD1
clone size: -
J gene: TRBJ1-2
CDR3 DNA: TGCGCCAGCAGCTTGGAACTTGGGACAGTTAACTATGGCTACACCTTC
CDR3 protein: CASSLELGTVNYGYTF